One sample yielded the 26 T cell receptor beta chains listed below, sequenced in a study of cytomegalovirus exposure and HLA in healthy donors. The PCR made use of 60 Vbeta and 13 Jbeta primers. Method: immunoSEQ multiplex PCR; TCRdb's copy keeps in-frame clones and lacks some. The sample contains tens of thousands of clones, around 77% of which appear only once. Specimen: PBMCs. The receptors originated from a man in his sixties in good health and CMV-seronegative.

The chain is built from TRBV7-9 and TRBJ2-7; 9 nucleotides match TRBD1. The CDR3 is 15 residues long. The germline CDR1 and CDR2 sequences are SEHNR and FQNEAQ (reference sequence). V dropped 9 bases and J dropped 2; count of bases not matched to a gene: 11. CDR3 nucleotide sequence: TGTGCCAGTCGATCCTCCGGGACAGGGCCCTACGAGCAGTACTTC. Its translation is CASRSSGTGPYEQYF. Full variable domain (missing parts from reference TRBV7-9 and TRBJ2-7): DTGVSQNPRHKITKRGQNVTFRCDPISEHNRLYWYRQTLGQGPEFLTYFQNEAQLEKSRLLSDRFSAERPKGSFSTLEIQRTEQGDSAMYLCASRSSGTGPYEQYFGPGTRLTVT.

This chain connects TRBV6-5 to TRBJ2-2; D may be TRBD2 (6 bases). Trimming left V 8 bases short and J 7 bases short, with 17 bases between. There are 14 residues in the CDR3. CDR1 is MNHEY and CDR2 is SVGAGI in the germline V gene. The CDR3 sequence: CASSAGRRIGELFF. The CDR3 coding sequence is TGTGCCAGCTCGGCGGGACGGAGAATCGGGGAGCTGTTTTTT.

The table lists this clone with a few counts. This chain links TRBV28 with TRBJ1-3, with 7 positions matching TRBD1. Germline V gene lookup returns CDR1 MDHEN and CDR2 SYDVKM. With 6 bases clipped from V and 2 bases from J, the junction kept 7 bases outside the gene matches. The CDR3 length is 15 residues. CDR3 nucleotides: TGTGCCAGCAGCCCCCTGACAGGGACTGGAAACACCATATATTTT. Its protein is CASSPLTGTGNTIYF.

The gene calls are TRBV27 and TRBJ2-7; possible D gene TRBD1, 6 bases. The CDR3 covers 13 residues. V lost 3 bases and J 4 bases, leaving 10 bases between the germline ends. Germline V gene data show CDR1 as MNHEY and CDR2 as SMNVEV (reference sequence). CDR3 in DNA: TGTGCCAGCAGTTTCCTCGACAGGTACGAGCAGTACTTC. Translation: CASSFLDRYEQYF.

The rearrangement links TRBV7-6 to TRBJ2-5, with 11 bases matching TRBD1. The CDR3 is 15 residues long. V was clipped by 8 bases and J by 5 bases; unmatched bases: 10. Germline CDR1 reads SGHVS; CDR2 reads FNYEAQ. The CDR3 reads CASRDRGRSGETQYF. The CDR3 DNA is TGTGCCAGCCGGGACAGGGGGAGGTCTGGGGAGACCCAGTACTTC. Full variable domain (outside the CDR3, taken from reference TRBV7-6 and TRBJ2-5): GAGVSQSPRYKVTKRGQDVALRCDPISGHVSLYWYRQALGQGPEFLTYFNYEAQQDKSGLPNDRFSAERPEGSISTLTIQRTEQRDSAMYRCASRDRGRSGETQYFGPGTRLLVL.

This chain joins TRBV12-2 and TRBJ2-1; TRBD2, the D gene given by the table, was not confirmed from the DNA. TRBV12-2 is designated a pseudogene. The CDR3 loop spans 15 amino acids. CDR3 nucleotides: TGTGCAAGTCGCCCACCCCGGGAGGGCCCTGGGGAGCAGTTCTTC. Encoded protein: CASRPPREGPGEQFF.

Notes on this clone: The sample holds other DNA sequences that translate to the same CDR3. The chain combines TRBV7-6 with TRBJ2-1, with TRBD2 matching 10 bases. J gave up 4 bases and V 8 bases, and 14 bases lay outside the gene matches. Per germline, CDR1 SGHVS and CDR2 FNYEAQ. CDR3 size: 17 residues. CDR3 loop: CASRQSSGRVSYNEQFF. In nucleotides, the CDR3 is TGTGCCAGCCGACAATCCAGCGGGAGGGTTTCTTACAATGAGCAGTTCTTC.

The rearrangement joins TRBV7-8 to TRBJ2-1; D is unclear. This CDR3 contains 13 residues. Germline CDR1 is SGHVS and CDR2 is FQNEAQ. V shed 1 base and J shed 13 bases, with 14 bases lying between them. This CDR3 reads CASSLDSRNFQFF. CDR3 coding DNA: TGTGCCAGCAGCTTAGATAGTAGAAATTTTCAGTTCTTC.

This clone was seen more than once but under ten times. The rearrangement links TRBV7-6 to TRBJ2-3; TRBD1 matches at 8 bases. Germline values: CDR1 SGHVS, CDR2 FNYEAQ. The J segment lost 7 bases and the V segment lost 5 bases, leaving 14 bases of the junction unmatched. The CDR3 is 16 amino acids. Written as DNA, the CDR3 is TGTGCCAGCAGCCCCCAAGCGACAGGGGACCTCAATACGCAGTATTTT. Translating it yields CASSPQATGDLNTQYF.

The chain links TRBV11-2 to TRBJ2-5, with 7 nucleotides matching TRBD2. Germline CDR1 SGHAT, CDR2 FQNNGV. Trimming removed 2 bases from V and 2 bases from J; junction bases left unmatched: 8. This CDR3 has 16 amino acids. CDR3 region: CASSLSKLAPQETQYF. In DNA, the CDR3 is TGTGCCAGCAGCTTAAGTAAACTAGCGCCTCAAGAGACCCAGTACTTC.

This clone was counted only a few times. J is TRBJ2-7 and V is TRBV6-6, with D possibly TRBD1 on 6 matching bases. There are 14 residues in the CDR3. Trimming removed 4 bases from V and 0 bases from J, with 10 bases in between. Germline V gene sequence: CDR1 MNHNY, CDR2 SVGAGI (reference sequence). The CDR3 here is CASSSEGGSYEQYF. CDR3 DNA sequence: TGTGCCAGCAGTTCGGAAGGGGGCTCCTACGAGCAGTACTTC.

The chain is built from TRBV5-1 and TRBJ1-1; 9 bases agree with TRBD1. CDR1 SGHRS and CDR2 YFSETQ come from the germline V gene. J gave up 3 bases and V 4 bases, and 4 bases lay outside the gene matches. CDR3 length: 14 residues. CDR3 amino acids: CASSTRQGDTEAFF. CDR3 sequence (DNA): TGCGCCAGCAGCACAAGACAGGGGGACACTGAAGCTTTCTTT.

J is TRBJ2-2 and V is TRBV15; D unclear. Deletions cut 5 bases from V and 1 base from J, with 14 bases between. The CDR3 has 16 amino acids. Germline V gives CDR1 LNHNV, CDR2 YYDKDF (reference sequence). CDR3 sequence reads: CATSSTTRKNTGELFF. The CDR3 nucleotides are TGTGCCACCAGCTCCACTACCCGTAAGAACACCGGGGAGCTGTTTTTT.

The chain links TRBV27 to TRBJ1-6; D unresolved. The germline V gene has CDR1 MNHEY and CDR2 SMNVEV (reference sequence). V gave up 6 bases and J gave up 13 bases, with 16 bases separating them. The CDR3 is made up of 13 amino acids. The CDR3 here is CASSTGESRPLHF. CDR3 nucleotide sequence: TGTGCCAGCAGCACCGGGGAGTCGAGGCCCCTCCACTTT.

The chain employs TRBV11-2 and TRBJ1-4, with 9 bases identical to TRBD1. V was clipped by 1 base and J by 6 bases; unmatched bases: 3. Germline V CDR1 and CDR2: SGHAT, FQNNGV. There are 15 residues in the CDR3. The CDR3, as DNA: TGTGCCAGCAGCTTAGGGGACAGGGACTATGAAAAACTGTTTTTT. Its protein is CASSLGDRDYEKLFF.

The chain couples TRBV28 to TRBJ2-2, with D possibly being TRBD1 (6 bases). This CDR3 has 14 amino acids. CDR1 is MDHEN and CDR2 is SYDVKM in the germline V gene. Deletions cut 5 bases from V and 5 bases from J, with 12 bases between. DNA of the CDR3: TGTGCCAGCAGTCATGGACAGTGGACCGGGGAGCTGTTTTTT. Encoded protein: CASSHGQWTGELFF.

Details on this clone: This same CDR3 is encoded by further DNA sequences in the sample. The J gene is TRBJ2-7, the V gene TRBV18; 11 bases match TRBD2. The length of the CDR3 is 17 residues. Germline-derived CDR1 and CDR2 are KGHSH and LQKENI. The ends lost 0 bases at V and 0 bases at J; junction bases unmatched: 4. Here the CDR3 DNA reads TGTGCCAGCTCACCACCTAGCGGGGGGGCCCTCTCCTACGAGCAGTACTTC. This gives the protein CASSPPSGGALSYEQYF.

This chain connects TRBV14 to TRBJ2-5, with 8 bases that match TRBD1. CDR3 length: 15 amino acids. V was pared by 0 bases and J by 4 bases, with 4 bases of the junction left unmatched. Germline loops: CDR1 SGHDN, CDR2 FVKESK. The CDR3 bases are TGTGCCAGCAGCCAAGAGCCCAGGGGGCGAGAGACCCAGTACTTC. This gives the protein CASSQEPRGRETQYF.

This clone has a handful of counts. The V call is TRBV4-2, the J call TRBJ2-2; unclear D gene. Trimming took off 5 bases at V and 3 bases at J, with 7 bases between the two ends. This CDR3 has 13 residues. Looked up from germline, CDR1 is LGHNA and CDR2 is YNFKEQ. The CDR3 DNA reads TGTGCCAGCAGCGGGCCGTACACCGGGGAGCTGTTTTTT. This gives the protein CASSGPYTGELFF.

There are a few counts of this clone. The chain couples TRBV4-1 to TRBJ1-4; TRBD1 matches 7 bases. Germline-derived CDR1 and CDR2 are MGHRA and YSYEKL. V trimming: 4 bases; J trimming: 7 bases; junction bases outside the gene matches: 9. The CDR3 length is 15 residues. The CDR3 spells CASSRLTGRSEKLFF. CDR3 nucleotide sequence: TGCGCCAGCAGCCGATTGACAGGGCGGAGTGAAAAACTGTTTTTT.

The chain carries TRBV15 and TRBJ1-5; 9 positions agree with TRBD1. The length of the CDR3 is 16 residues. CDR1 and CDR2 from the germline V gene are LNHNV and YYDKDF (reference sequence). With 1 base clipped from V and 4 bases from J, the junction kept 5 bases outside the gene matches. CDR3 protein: CATSRGWTGENQPQHF. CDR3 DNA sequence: TGTGCCACCAGCAGAGGGTGGACAGGGGAGAATCAGCCCCAGCATTTT.

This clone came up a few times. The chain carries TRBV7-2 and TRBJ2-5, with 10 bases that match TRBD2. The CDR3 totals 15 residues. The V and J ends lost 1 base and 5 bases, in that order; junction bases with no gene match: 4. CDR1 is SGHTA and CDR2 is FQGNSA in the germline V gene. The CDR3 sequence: CASSLEAGGWETQYF. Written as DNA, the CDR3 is TGTGCCAGCAGCTTAGAAGCGGGGGGGTGGGAGACCCAGTACTTC.

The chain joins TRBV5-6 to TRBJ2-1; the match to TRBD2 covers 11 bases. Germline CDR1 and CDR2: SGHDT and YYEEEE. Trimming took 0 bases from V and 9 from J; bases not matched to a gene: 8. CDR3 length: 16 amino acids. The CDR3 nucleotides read TGTGCCAGCAGCTTGGCTGGACTAGCGGGTTACGGTGAGCAGTTCTTC. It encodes CASSLAGLAGYGEQFF.

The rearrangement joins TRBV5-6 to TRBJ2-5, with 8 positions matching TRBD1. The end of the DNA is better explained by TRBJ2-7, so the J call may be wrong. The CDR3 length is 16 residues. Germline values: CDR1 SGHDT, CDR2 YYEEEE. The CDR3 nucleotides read TGTGCCAGCAGCTCGCTCGGGGGACAGGAGGGCTACGAGCAGTACTTC. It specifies CASSSLGGQEGYEQYF.

CDR3 sequence reads: CASSLRLAGSETQYF. The CDR3 coding sequence is TGTGCCAGCAGCTTGCGGCTAGCGGGATCTGAGACCCAGTACTTC. The chain is built from TRBV5-4 and TRBJ2-5, with 9 nucleotides matching TRBD2. This CDR3 spans 15 amino acids. Losses at the gene ends were 1 base for V and 5 bases for J; bases not matched to a gene: 6. Germline V CDR1 and CDR2: SGHNT, YYREEE (reference sequence). Complete variable domain (other parts from reference TRBV5-4 and TRBJ2-5): ETGVTQSPTHLIKTRGQQVTLRCSSQSGHNTVSWYQQALGQGPQFIFQYYREEENGRGNFPPRFSGLQFPNYSSELNVNALELDDSALYLCASSLRLAGSETQYFGPGTRLLVL.

The CDR3 sequence is CASSPVAVEAYEQYF. The DNA of the CDR3 is TGTGCCAGCAGCCCCGTAGCGGTGGAAGCCTACGAGCAGTACTTC. V usage is TRBV4-2 and J usage is TRBJ2-5; D is perhaps TRBD2 (6 bases). The J call may not be correct, given that the DNA end is closer to TRBJ2-7. Germline CDR1 is LGHNA and CDR2 is YNFKEQ. The CDR3 runs to 15 residues.